The clone carrying this TCR beta chain was picked up many times. TCRbeta library preparation incorporated unique molecular identifiers. TCRdb called the PCR reads again in MiXCR, with one record for every CDR3 protein. The repertoire has 670,000 or so distinct CDR3 sequences, about an eighth of them found once; the top ten carry 0.79%. Germline CDR1 and CDR2: SQVTM and ANQGSEA. The CDR3 length is 11 residues. These data come from a study of T-cell reconstitution after alpha-beta-depleted transplantation in children. The TCR originated in a girl aged 2 to 9 with congenital amegakaryocytic thrombocytopenia, due to receive a stem cell transplant. This sequence joins TRBV29-1 and TRBJ2-7; D unresolved. This specimen was PBMCs, taken before TCRalphabeta/CD19-depleted stem cell transplant. CDR3 bases: TGCAGGACCTGGGCCTCCTACGAGCAGTACTTC. It is translated as CRTWASYEQYF.